Sequencing of this TCR beta chain was carried out in a study of T-cell memory formation after mild COVID-19. 5'RACE with constant-segment primers built TCRalpha and TCRbeta cDNA libraries with UMIs. TCRdb analysed the 5' RACE reads with MiXCR anew, one entry per CDR3 protein. The table includes about 350,000 distinct CDR3 sequences, roughly 13% detected once. This CDR3 has 12 residues. CDR1 and CDR2 (germline): SQVTM, ANQGSEA. Deletions cut 2 bases from V and 6 bases from J, with 7 bases between. The source of this sequence is a man younger than 35 who had mild COVID-19 (a few samples of this study predate the infection). Cell type and time point are not known. This rearrangement joins TRBV29-1 to TRBJ1-4; D remains ambiguous. The sequenced sample consisted of PBMCs or a T cell subset sorted from them (not recorded which). This CDR3 reads CSVEMADEKLFF. In DNA, the CDR3 is TGCAGCGTTGAAATGGCGGATGAAAAACTGTTTTTT.